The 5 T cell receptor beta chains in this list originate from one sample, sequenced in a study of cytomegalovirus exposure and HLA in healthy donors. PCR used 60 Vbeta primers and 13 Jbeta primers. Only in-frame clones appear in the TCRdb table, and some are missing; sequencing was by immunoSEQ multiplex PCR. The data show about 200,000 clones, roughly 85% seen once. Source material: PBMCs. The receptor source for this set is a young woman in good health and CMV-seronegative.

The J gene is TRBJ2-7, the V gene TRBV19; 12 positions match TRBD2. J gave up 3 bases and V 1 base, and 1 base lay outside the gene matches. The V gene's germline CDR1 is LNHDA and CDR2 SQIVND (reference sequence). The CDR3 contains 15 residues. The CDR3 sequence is CASSIGLAGVYEQYV. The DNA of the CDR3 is TGTGCCAGTAGTATAGGACTAGCGGGAGTCTACGAGCAGTACGTC.

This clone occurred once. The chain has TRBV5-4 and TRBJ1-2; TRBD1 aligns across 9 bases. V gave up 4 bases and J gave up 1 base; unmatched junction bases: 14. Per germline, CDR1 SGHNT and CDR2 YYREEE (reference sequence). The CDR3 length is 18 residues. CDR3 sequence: CASSTPVLQGAVNYGYTF. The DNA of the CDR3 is TGTGCCAGCAGCACGCCAGTACTACAGGGGGCAGTTAACTATGGCTACACCTTC.

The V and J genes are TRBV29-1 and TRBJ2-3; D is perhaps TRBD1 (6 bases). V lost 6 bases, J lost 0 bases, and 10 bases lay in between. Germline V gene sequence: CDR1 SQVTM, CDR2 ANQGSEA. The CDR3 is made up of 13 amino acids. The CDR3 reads CSVGAESTDTQYF. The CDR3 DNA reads TGCAGCGTGGGGGCGGAGAGCACAGATACGCAGTATTTT.

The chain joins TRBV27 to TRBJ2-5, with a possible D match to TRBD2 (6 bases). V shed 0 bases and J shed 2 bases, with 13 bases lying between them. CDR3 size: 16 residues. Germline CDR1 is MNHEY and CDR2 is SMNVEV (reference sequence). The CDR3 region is CASSLSRGKGQETQYF. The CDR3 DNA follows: TGTGCCAGCAGTTTATCGCGCGGGAAAGGACAAGAGACCCAGTACTTC.

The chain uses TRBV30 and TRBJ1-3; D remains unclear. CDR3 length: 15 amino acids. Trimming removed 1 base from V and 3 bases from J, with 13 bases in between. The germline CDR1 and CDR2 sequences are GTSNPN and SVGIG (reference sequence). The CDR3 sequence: CAWSARLLLGNTIYF. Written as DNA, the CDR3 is TGTGCCTGGAGTGCGAGGCTTTTACTTGGAAACACCATATATTTT.